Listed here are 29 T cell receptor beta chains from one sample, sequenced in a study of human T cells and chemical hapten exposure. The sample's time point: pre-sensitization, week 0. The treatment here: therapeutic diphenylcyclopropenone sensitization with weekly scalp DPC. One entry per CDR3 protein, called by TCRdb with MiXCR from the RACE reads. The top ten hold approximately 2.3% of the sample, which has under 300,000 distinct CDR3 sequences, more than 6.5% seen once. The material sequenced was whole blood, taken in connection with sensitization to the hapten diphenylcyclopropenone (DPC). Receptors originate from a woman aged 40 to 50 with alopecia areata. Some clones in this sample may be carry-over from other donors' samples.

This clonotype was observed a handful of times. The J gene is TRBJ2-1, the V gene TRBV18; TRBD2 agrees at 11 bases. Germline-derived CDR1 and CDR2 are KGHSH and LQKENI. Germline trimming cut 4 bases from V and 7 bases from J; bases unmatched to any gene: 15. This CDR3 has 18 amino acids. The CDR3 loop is CASSLLAPGLAAPNEQFF. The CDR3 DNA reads TGTGCCAGCTCACTTCTCGCTCCGGGACTAGCGGCCCCTAATGAGCAGTTCTTC.

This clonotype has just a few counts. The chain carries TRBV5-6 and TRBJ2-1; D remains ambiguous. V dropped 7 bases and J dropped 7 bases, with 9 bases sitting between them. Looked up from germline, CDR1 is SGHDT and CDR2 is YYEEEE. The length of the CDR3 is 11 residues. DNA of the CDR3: TGTGCCAGCTACGAAAGGAATGAGCAGTTCTTC. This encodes CASYERNEQFF.

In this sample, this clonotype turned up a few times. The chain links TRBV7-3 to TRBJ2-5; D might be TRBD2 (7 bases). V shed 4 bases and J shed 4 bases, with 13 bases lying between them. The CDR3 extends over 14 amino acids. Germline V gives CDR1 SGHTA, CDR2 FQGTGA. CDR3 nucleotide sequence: TGTGCCAGCAGCTCAAAGGGGGGGCGAGAGACCCAGTACTTC. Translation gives CASSSKGGRETQYF.

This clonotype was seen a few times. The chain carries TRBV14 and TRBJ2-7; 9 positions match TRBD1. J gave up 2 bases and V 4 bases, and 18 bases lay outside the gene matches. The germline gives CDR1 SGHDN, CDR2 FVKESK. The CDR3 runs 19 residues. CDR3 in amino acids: CASSPAWDRADYSPYEQYF. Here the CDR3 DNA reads TGTGCCAGCAGCCCCGCATGGGACAGGGCCGACTATAGTCCCTACGAGCAGTACTTC.

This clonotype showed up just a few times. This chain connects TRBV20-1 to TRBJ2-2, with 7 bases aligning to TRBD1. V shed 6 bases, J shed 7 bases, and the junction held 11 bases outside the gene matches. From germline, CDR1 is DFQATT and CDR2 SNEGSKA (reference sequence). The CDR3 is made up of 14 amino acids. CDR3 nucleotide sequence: TGCAGTGCCTACTCCGGGACAGAACACGGGGAGCTGTTTTTT. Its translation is CSAYSGTEHGELFF.

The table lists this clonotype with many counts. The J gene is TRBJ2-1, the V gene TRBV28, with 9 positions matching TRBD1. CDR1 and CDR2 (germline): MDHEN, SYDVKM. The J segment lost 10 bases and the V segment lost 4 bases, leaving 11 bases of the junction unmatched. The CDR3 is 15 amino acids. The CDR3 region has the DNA TGTGCCAGCAGTTCCCCCGGGACAGGGATCAGCGAGCAGTTCTTC. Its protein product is CASSSPGTGISEQFF.

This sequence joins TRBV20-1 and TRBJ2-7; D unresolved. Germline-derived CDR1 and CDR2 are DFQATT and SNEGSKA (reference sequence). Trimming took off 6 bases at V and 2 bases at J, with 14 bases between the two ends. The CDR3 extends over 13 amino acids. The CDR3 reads CSAIPVTAYEQYF. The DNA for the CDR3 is TGCAGTGCGATCCCTGTTACAGCCTACGAGCAGTACTTC.

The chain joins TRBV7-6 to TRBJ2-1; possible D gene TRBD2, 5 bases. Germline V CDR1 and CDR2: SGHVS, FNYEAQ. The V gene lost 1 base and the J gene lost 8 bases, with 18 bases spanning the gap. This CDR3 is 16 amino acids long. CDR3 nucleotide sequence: TGTGCCAGCAGCTTAGGATCTAGCCCCAAGATTTATGAGCAGTTCTTC. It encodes CASSLGSSPKIYEQFF.

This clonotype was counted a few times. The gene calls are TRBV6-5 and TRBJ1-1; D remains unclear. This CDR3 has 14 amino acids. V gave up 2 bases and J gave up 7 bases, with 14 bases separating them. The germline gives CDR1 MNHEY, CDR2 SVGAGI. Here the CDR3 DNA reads TGTGCCAGCAGTTACGGAATGGGCGCGGGTGAAGCTTTCTTT. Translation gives CASSYGMGAGEAFF.

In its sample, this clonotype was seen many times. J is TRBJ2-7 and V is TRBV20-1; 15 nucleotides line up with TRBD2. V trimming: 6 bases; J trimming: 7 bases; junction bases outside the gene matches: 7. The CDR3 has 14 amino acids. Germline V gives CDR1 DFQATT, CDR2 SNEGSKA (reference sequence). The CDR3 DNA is TGCAGTGCCCGAGGGACTAGCGGGAGGCAAGAGCAGTACTTC. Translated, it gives CSARGTSGRQEQYF.

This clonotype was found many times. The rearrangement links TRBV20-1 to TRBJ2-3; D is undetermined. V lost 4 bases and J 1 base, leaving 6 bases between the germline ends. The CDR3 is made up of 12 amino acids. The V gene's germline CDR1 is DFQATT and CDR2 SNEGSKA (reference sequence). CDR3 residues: CSAMVRTDTQYF. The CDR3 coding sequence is TGCAGTGCTATGGTTCGCACAGATACGCAGTATTTT.

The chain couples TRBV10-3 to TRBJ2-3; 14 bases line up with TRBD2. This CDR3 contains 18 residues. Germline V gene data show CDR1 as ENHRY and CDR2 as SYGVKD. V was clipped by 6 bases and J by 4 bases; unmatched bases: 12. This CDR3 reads CAISTGTSGGKWADTQYF. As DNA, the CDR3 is TGTGCCATCAGCACCGGGACTAGCGGGGGTAAATGGGCAGATACGCAGTATTTT.

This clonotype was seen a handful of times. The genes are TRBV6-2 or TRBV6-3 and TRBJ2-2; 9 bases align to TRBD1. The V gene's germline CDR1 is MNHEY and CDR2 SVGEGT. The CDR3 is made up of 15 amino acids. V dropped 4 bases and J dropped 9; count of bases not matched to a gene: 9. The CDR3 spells CASSWGQGRVRELFF. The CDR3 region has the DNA TGTGCCAGCAGTTGGGGACAGGGAAGAGTCAGGGAGCTGTTTTTT.

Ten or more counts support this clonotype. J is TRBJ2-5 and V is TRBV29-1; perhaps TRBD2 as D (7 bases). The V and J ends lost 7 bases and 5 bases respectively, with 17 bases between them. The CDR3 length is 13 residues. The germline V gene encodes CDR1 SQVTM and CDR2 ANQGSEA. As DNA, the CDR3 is TGCAGCGCTTTGAGGGGGGGGTCGGAGACCCAGTACTTC. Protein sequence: CSALRGGSETQYF.

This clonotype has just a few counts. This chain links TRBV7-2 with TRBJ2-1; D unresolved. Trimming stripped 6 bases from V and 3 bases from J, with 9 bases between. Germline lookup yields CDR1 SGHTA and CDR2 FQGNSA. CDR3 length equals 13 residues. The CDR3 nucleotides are TGTGCCAGCAGTACGGAAAGCTACAATGAGCAGTTCTTC. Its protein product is CASSTESYNEQFF.

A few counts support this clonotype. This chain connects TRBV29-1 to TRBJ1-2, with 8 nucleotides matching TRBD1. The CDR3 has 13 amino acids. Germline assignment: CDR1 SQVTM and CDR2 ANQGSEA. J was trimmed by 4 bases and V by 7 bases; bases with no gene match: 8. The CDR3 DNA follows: TGCAGCGGGAAAGGACAGGGTGGCTATGGCTACACCTTC. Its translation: CSGKGQGGYGYTF.

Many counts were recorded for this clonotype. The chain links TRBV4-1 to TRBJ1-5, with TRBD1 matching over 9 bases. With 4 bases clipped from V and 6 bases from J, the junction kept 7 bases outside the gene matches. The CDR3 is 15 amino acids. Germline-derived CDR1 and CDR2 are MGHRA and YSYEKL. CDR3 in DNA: TGCGCCAGCAGCCCGCAGACAGGGGGACCTCAGCCCCAGCATTTT. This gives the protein CASSPQTGGPQPQHF.

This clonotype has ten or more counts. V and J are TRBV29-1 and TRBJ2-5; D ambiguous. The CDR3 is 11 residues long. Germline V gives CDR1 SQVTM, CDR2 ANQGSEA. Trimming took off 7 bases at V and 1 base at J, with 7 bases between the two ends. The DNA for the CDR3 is TGCAGCGCCAGGCGCCAAGAGACCCAGTACTTC. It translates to CSARRQETQYF.

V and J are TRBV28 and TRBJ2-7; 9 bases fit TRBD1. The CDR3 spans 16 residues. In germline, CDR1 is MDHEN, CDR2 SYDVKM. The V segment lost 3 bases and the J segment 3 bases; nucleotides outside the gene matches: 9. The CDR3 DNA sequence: TGTGCCAGCAGTTTGGCACCGGGACAGGGTCTCTACGAGCAGTACTTC. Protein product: CASSLAPGQGLYEQYF.

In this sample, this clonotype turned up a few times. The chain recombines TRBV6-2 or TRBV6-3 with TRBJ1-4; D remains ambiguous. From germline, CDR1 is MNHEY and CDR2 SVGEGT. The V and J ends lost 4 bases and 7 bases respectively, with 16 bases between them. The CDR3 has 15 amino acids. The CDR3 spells CASSSLDWGSEKLFF. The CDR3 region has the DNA TGTGCCAGCAGTTCCCTGGACTGGGGTAGTGAAAAACTGTTTTTT.

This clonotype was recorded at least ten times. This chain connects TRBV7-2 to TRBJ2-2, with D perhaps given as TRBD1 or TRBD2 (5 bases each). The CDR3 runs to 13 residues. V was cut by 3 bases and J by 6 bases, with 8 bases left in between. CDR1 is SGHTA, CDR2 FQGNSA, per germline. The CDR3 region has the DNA TGTGCCAGCAGCTTCGTGGGGGCCGGGGAGCTGTTTTTT. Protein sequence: CASSFVGAGELFF. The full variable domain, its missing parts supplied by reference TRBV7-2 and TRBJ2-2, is GAGVSQSPSNKVTEKGKDVELRCDPISGHTALYWYRQSLGQGLEFLIYFQGNSAPDKSGLPSDRFSAERTGGSVSTLTIQRTQQEDSAVYLCASSFVGAGELFFGEGSRLTVL.

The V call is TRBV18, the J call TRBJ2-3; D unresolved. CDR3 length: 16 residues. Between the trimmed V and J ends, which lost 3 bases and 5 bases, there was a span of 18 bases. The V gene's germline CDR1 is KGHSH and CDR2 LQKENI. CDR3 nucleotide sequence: TGTGCCAGCTCACCTCCGACCCACCAAAGGATAGATACGCAGTATTTT. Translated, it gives CASSPPTHQRIDTQYF.

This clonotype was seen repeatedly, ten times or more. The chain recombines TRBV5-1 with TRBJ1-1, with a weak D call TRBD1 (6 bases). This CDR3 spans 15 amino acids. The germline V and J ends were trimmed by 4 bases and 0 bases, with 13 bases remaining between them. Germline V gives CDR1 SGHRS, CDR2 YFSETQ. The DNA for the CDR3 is TGCGCCAGCAGCGAGGACAGCCTCATGAACACTGAAGCTTTCTTT. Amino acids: CASSEDSLMNTEAFF.

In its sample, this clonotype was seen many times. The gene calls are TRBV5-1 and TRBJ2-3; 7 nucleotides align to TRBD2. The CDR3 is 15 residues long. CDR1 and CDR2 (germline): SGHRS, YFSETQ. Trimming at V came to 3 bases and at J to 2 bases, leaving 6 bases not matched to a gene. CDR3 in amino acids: CASSSLAEYTDTQYF. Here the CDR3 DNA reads TGCGCCAGCAGCTCCCTAGCGGAATACACAGATACGCAGTATTTT.

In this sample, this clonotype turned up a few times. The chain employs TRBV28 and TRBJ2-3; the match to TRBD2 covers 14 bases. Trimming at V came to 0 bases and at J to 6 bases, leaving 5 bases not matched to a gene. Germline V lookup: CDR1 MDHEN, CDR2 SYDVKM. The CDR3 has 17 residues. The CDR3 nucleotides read TGTGCCAGCAGTTTATGGACTAGCGGGAGGGCCGCGGATACGCAGTATTTT. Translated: CASSLWTSGRAADTQYF.

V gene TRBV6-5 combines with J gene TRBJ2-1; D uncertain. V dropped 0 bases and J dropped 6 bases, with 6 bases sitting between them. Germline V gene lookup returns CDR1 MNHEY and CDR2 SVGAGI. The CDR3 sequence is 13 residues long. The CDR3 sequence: CASSYSSRNEQFF. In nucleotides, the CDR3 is TGTGCCAGCAGTTACTCGAGTCGCAATGAGCAGTTCTTC.

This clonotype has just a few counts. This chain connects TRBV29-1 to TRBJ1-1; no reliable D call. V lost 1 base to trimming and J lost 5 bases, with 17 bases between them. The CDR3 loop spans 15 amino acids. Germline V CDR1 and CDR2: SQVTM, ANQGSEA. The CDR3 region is CSVEGGKELPTEAFF. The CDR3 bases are TGCAGCGTTGAAGGAGGAAAGGAACTTCCTACTGAAGCTTTCTTT. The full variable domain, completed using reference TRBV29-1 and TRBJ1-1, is SAVISQKPSRDICQRGTSLTIQCQVDSQVTMMFWYRQQPGQSLTLIATANQGSEATYESGFVIDKFPISRPNLTFSTLTVSNMSPEDSSIYLCSVEGGKELPTEAFFGQGTRLTVV.

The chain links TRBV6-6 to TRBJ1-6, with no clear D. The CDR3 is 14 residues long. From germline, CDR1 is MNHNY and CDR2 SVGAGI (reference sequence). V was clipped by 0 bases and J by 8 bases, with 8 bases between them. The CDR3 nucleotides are TGTGCCAGCAGTTACTCGATATACGATTCACCCCTCCACTTT. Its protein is CASSYSIYDSPLHF.

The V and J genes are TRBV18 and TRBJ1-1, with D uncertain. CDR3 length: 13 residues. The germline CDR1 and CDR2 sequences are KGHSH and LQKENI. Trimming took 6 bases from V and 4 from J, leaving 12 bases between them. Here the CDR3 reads CASSRTGSTEAFF. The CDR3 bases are TGTGCCAGCTCCCGTACGGGGAGCACTGAAGCTTTCTTT. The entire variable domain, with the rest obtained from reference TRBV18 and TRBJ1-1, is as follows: NAGVMQNPRHLVRRRGQEARLRCSPMKGHSHVYWYRQLPEEGLKFMVYLQKENIIDESGMPKERFSAEFPKEGPSILRIQQVVRGDSAAYFCASSRTGSTEAFFGQGTRLTVV.